Listed below are T cell receptor beta chains from one sample, sequenced in a study of identical twins. TCRdb re-called the 5' RACE reads with MiXCR, one entry per CDR3 protein. The sample yields 1.5 million or so distinct CDR3 sequences, 32% seen once. Input material: cord blood. The receptors were sampled from a newborn girl in good health. The CDR3 runs from the conserved cysteine through the conserved F or W. D genes are given only for firm matches. Only some rows state a clone size, as once, few, many or a class for expanded clones.

d_gene	v_gene	abundance	j_gene	CDR3nt	CDR3aa
.	TRBV7-6	.	TRBJ2-7	TGTGCCAGCAGCTTAGCGAGAGCGAGTTACGGGGGCGAGCAGTACTTC	CASSLARASYGGEQYF
.	TRBV6-6	.	TRBJ1-2	TGTGCCAGCAGCCAATACGTGAAGGGTGACTATGGCTACACCTTC	CASSQYVKGDYGYTF
.	TRBV6-5	.	TRBJ1-2	TGTACCAGCAGTTACATTTGGACAGAGGGGGATGGCTACACCTTC	CTSSYIWTEGDGYTF
TRBD1	TRBV6-5	few	TRBJ1-1	TGTGCCAGCAAAATAGACAGGGGGAACACTGAAGCTTTCTTT	CASKIDRGNTEAFF
TRBD2	TRBV14	.	TRBJ2-5	TGTGCCAGCAGCCAACGGGAGATACTAGCGGGAGAACGAGAGACCCAGTACTTC	CASSQREILAGERETQYF
.	TRBV5-1	many	TRBJ2-1	TGTGCCAGCAGCTTGGCACGGAATGAGCAGTTCTTC	CASSLARNEQFF
TRBD1	TRBV29-1	.	TRBJ2-7	TGCAGCGTTGATAGAGGTGGGGGACAGGGTAATCCCTACGAGCAGTACTTC	CSVDRGGGQGNPYEQYF
.	TRBV24-1	.	TRBJ2-1	TGTGCCACCAGTCACAGGGTGGCCTACGAGCAGTTCTTC	CATSHRVAYEQFF
.	TRBV27	.	TRBJ1-5	TGTGCCAGCAGTCCCAGGACCGTCAGGGGCAATCAGCCCCAGCATTTT	CASSPRTVRGNQPQHF
.	TRBV7-2	once	TRBJ1-6	TGTGCCAGCAGCTTAGGCTTCACACTGGGGGGGTATAATTCACCCCTCCACTTT	CASSLGFTLGGYNSPLHF
.	TRBV5-1	few	TRBJ2-3	TGCGCCAGCAGTAATACAGGTCACGTCACAGATACGCAGTATTTT	CASSNTGHVTDTQYF
TRBD2	TRBV28	few	TRBJ2-1	TGTGCCAGCAGTTTTCGGGGACTAGCGGGAGTTGAGCAGTTCTTC	CASSFRGLAGVEQFF
.	TRBV30	few	TRBJ1-1	TGTGCCTGGAGGCGGACATTTGAAGCTTTCTTT	CAWRRTFEAFF
.	TRBV21-1	few	TRBJ2-1	TGTGCCAGCAGCAAACTAGCGGGAGGGGTGTACAATGAGCAGTTCTTC	CASSKLAGGVYNEQFF
TRBD1	TRBV20-1	.	TRBJ1-2	TGCAGTGCTCCTCCGGGACAGGCGTATGGCTACACCTTC	CSAPPGQAYGYTF
.	TRBV21-1	.	TRBJ2-7	TGTGCCAGCAGCAAAGAGGGTAGGACCTACGAGCAGTACTTC	CASSKEGRTYEQYF
TRBD1	TRBV7-9	.	TRBJ1-4	TGTGCCAGCGCTGCTCAGACAGGGGATGAAAAACTGTTTTTT	CASAAQTGDEKLFF
TRBD1	TRBV4-1	few	TRBJ1-6	TGCGCCAGCAGCCAAGATTCGGGCGGACAGGGACGATCACCCCTCCACTTT	CASSQDSGGQGRSPLHF
.	TRBV20-1	.	TRBJ1-3	TGCAGTGCCCCCGACGGACGTAGTGGAAACACCATATATTTT	CSAPDGRSGNTIYF
.	TRBV4-1	.	TRBJ1-1	TGCGCCAGCAGCCAAGATTACCGGGGACAAGCTTTCTTT	CASSQDYRGQAFF
.	TRBV24-1	.	TRBJ2-5	TGTGCCACCAGTGAGACGAGTGAGCAGTACTTC	CATSETSEQYF
TRBD2	TRBV7-2	.	TRBJ2-3	TGTGCCAGCAGCTTGACTAGCTATAGCACAGATACGCAGTATTTT	CASSLTSYSTDTQYF
.	TRBV7-2	few	TRBJ2-3	TGTGCCAGCAGCCTCCGCTGGCGGTACACAGATACGCAGTATTTT	CASSLRWRYTDTQYF
.	TRBV20-1	.	TRBJ2-2	TGCAGTGCAAGCAGCGGAGACACCGGGGAGCTGTTTTTT	CSASSGDTGELFF
.	TRBV5-1	few	TRBJ1-5	TGCGCCAGCAGCTTGGAAGGACGGCCCAATCAGCCCCAGCATTTT	CASSLEGRPNQPQHF
TRBD2	TRBV6-5	few	TRBJ2-7	TGTGCCAGCAGCCGACCGGGACTATCAAGACCATACGAGCAGTACTTC	CASSRPGLSRPYEQYF
.	TRBV3-1	.	TRBJ2-7	TGTGCCAGCAGCCAAGATTATAGGGCCGCCTACGAGCAGTACTTC	CASSQDYRAAYEQYF
.	TRBV20-1	.	TRBJ1-1	TGCAGTGCTAGAGTTCGACCCCCGAGGTACACTGAAGCTTTCTTT	CSARVRPPRYTEAFF
.	TRBV10-3	.	TRBJ2-3	TGTGCCATCAGTGCCCTAGAGGACCGGACAGATACGCAGTATTTT	CAISALEDRTDTQYF
TRBD1	TRBV12-3/TRBV12-4	.	TRBJ1-2	TGTGCCAGCAGTCAAGGGGGCCCTGGCTACACCTTC	CASSQGGPGYTF
.	TRBV7-8	.	TRBJ1-1	TGTGCCAGCAGCTTAGCCAGACAGCTTTCGAACACTGAAGCTTTCTTT	CASSLARQLSNTEAFF
.	TRBV10-3	few	TRBJ1-2	TGTGCCTCTGGGACGGACAACTATGGCTACACCTTC	CASGTDNYGYTF
.	TRBV28	.	TRBJ2-7	TGTGCCAGCAGTTTCCCACAGGTGGGCTACGAGCAGTACTTC	CASSFPQVGYEQYF
TRBD2	TRBV18	few	TRBJ2-4	TGTGCCAGCTCACCGCTAGCGGGGGGGCTCGAGGACAAAAACATTCAGTACTTC	CASSPLAGGLEDKNIQYF
.	TRBV5-1	once	TRBJ2-4	TGCGCCAGCAGCTTGGCCTCAACAGGGACGGACATTCAGTACTTC	CASSLASTGTDIQYF
TRBD1	TRBV6-1	many	TRBJ1-2	TGTGCCAGCAGTTCAAGCAGGGGGAACTATGGCTACACCTTC	CASSSSRGNYGYTF
.	TRBV14	few	TRBJ1-4	TGTGCCAGCAGCCAAGATGGGACCGTTAAGGCAACTAATGAAAAACTGTTTTTT	CASSQDGTVKATNEKLFF
TRBD2	TRBV24-1	.	TRBJ2-3	TGTGCCACCAGTGAATCAATACCGGGACTAGCGGGGGGAGATACGCAGTATTTT	CATSESIPGLAGGDTQYF
TRBD2	TRBV11-2	.	TRBJ2-5	TGTGTCAGCAGCTCACTAGCGGGAGGCCAAGAGTCCCAGTACTTC	CVSSSLAGGQESQYF